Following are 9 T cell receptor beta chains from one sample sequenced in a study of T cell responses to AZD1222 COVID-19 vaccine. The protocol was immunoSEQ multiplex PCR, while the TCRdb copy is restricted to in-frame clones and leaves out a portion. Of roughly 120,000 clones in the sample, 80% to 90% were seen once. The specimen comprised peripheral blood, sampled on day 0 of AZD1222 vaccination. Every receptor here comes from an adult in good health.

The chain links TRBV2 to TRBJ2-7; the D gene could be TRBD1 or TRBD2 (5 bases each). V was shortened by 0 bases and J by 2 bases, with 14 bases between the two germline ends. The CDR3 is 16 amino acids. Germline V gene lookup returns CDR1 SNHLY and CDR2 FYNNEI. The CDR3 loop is CASSEARDVRTYEQYF. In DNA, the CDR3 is TGTGCCAGCAGTGAAGCTAGGGACGTGAGAACCTACGAGCAGTACTTC.

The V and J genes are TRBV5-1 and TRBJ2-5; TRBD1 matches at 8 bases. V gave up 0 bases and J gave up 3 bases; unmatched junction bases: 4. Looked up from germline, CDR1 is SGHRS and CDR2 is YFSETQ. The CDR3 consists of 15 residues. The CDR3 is CASSLAGTGEETQYF. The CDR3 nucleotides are TGCGCCAGCAGCTTGGCCGGGACAGGTGAAGAGACCCAGTACTTC.

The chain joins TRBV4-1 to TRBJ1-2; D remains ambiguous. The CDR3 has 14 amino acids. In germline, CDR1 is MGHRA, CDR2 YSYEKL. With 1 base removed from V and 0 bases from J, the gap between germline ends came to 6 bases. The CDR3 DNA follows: TGCGCCAGCAGCCAAGCCATAGCTAACTATGGCTACACCTTC. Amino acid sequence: CASSQAIANYGYTF.

This CDR3 reads CASSFSWETQYF. CDR3 bases: TGTGCCAGCAGCTTTTCTTGGGAGACCCAGTACTTC. This chain links TRBV7-6 with TRBJ2-5; D is uncertain. V was shortened by 3 bases and J by 5 bases, with 7 bases between the two germline ends. The CDR3 consists of 12 residues. In germline, CDR1 is SGHVS, CDR2 FNYEAQ.

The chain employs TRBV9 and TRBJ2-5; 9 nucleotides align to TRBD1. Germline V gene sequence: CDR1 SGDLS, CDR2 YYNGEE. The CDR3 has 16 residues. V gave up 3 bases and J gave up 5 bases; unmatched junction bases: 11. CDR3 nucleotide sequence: TGTGCCAGCAGCGCAGGTCCGGGGACAGGGCGGGAGACCCAGTACTTC. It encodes CASSAGPGTGRETQYF.

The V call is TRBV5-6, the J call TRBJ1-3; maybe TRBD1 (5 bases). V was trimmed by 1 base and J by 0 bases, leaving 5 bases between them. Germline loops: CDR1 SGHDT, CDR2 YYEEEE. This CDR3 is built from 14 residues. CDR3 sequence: CASSLRGSGNTIYF. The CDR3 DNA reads TGTGCCAGCAGCTTGAGGGGCTCTGGAAACACCATATATTTT. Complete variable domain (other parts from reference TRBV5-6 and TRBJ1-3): DAGVTQSPTHLIKTRGQQVTLRCSPKSGHDTVSWYQQALGQGPQFIFQYYEEEERQRGNFPDRFSGHQFPNYSSELNVNALLLGDSALYLCASSLRGSGNTIYFGEGSWLTVV.

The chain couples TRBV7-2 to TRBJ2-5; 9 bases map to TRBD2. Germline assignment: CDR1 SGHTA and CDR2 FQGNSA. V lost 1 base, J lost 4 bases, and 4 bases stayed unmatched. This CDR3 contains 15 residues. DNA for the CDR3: TGTGCCAGCAGCTTAGTTTTTAGCGGGGGAGAGACCCAGTACTTC. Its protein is CASSLVFSGGETQYF.

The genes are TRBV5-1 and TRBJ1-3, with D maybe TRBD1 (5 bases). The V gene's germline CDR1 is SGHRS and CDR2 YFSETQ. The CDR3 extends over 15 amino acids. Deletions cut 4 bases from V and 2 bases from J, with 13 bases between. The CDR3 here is CASSLTALPGNTIYF. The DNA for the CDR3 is TGCGCCAGCAGCCTGACAGCCCTGCCTGGAAACACCATATATTTT.

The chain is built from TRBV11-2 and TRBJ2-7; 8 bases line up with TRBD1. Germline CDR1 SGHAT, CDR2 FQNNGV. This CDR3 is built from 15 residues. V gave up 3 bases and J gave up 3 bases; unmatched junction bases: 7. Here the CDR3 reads CASSLGWTGSYEQYF. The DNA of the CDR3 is TGTGCCAGCAGCTTGGGATGGACAGGGAGCTACGAGCAGTACTTC.